The 15 T cell receptor beta chains given below trace back to one sample, sequenced in a study of persistence of HIV-infected CD4 T cells (dated by TCRdb to the early 2020s). This sample's treatment or condition label indicates: suppressive antiretroviral therapy. Lysates of CMV-infected fibroblasts were used at about 10 ug/mL for cell stimulation. Responding CD4+ T cells were sorted by upregulation of both CD40 ligand and CD69. The immunoSEQ hsTCRB assay version 4 in survey mode was used to sequence TCRbeta repertoires from genomic DNA. TCRdb provides this immuneACCESS table in a form limited to in-frame rearrangements. Some clones are lacking; in checked studies, under half of them reflect an unresolved V gene, and why the rest are absent is not known. This sample comprises approximately 20,000 clones, around three quarters of them detected only once. Of the sample, roughly 6.4% falls within the top ten clones.

Their antigens are not known. This material consisted of CD4+ T cells sorted from PBMCs after roughly 20-hour stimulation, taken from a patient who received antiretroviral therapy. Read against the paper, the sample's cell subset or site label means: CD40L+CD69+ CD4 T cells responding to CMV lysate. All receptors come from an adult man with HIV who was CMV-seropositive.

This chain links TRBV7-8 with TRBJ1-2; TRBD1 matches at 7 bases. CDR3 length: 17 residues. Trimming took 5 bases from V and 4 from J; bases not matched to a gene: 16. Germline V gene data show CDR1 as SGHVS and CDR2 as FQNEAQ. For the CDR3, the DNA is TGTGCCAGCAGCCTACGGGACAGTTCCTTCTCCGGCTATGGCTACACCTTC. It translates to CASSLRDSSFSGYGYTF. The entire variable domain, with the rest obtained from reference TRBV7-8 and TRBJ1-2, is as follows: GAGVSQSPRYKVAKRGQDVALRCDPISGHVSLFWYQQALGQGPEFLTYFQNEAQLDKSGLPSDRFFAERPEGSVSTLKIQRTQQEDSAVYLCASSLRDSSFSGYGYTFGSGTRLTVV.

This clone has only one observation. The chain uses TRBV6-5 and TRBJ1-4, with a weak D call TRBD1 (5 bases). Per the germline V gene, CDR1 is MNHEY and CDR2 is SVGAGI. CDR3 length equals 15 residues. V shed 7 bases and J shed 2 bases, with 14 bases lying between them. This chain's CDR3 is CASNAQGNTNEKLFF. For the CDR3, the DNA is TGTGCCAGCAATGCCCAGGGAAACACTAATGAAAAACTGTTTTTT.

This chain joins TRBV7-9 and TRBJ2-5, with D perhaps TRBD1 or TRBD2 (6 bases each). Germline V CDR1 and CDR2: SEHNR, FQNEAQ (reference sequence). This CDR3 spans 15 amino acids. Trimming took 8 bases from V and 4 from J, leaving 20 bases between them. CDR3 sequence reads: CASGGLGQGPETQYF. CDR3 DNA: TGTGCCAGCGGGGGGCTCGGGCAGGGGCCAGAGACCCAGTACTTC.

J is TRBJ1-1 and V is TRBV6-5; 8 bases are shared with TRBD1. The CDR3 contains 14 residues. Germline assignment: CDR1 MNHEY and CDR2 SVGAGI. V lost 8 bases to trimming and J lost 5 bases; unmatched junction nucleotides: 10. In nucleotides, the CDR3 is TGTGCCAGCGCTAAGGACAGGGCCATGACTGAAGCTTTCTTT. Encoded protein: CASAKDRAMTEAFF.

By share, this clone ranks as medium-sized. This sequence joins TRBV5-1 and TRBJ1-1, with 10 bases aligning to TRBD1. The ends lost 5 bases at V and 3 bases at J; junction bases unmatched: 7. The germline V gene encodes CDR1 SGHRS and CDR2 YFSETQ. This CDR3 contains 15 residues. For the CDR3, the DNA is TGCGCCAGCAGGCCGGGACAGGGGATGGACACTGAAGCTTTCTTT. Its protein is CASRPGQGMDTEAFF. Filled out from reference TRBV5-1 and TRBJ1-1, the complete variable domain reads KAGVTQTPRYLIKTRGQQVTLSCSPISGHRSVSWYQQTPGQGLQFLFEYFSETQRNKGNFPGRFSGRQFSNSRSEMNVSTLELGDSALYLCASRPGQGMDTEAFFGQGTRLTVV.

The chain has TRBV28 and TRBJ1-5; 7 bases are a match to TRBD1. With V trimmed by 5 bases and J by 7 bases, 8 bases remained unmatched. This CDR3 is built from 14 residues. The germline CDR1 and CDR2 sequences are MDHEN and SYDVKM. CDR3 residues: CASSPHQGGQPQHF. In DNA form, the CDR3 reads TGTGCCAGCAGTCCACATCAGGGGGGCCAGCCCCAGCATTTT.

The count of this clone is one. The genes are TRBV3-1 (or the pseudogene TRBV3-2) and TRBJ2-2; no clear D gene. Trimming took off 5 bases at V and 2 bases at J, with 3 bases between the two ends. CDR3 size: 12 residues. Germline CDR1 and CDR2: LGHDT and YNNKEL (reference sequence). CDR3 sequence: CASSGNTGELFF. CDR3 in DNA: TGTGCCAGCAGCGGAAACACCGGGGAGCTGTTTTTT.

The chain has TRBV6-5 and TRBJ2-1; D is unresolved. Germline loops: CDR1 MNHEY, CDR2 SVGAGI. The CDR3 length is 14 residues. Trimming removed 5 bases from V and 9 bases from J, with 17 bases in between. As DNA, the CDR3 is TGTGCCAGCAGTCCCCCGGGCCCCCCCGTTGAGCAGTTCTTC. Residues: CASSPPGPPVEQFF.

The rearrangement links TRBV24-1 to TRBJ2-4, with D possibly TRBD1 on 6 matching bases. CDR3 length: 15 amino acids. CDR1 and CDR2 from the germline V gene are KGHDR and SFDVKD. The germline V and J ends were trimmed by 1 base and 3 bases, with 9 bases remaining between them. This CDR3 is CATSDFKGDKNIQYF. For the CDR3, the DNA is TGTGCCACCAGTGATTTCAAGGGGGACAAAAACATTCAGTACTTC.

J is TRBJ1-6 and V is TRBV19; D not certain. This CDR3 has 16 residues. V was clipped by 5 bases and J by 7 bases, with 18 bases between them. The germline CDR1 and CDR2 sequences are LNHDA and SQIVND (reference sequence). CDR3 protein: CASSPRTTYANSPLHF. CDR3 nucleotide sequence: TGTGCCAGTAGTCCCAGGACCACCTATGCCAATTCACCCCTCCACTTT.

This sequence joins TRBV6-5 and TRBJ2-2; tentatively, D is TRBD1 (8 bases). Germline assignment: CDR1 MNHEY and CDR2 SVGAGI. The CDR3 sequence is 13 residues long. Trimming removed 6 bases from V and 7 bases from J, with 12 bases in between. This CDR3 is CASRHRGGGELFF. Here the CDR3 DNA reads TGTGCCAGCAGACACAGGGGGGGCGGGGAGCTGTTTTTT.

This clone was detected only once. The rearrangement uses TRBV5-6 and TRBJ1-2; 7 nucleotides agree with TRBD1. With V trimmed by 4 bases and J by 0 bases, 3 bases remained unmatched. The CDR3 has 14 residues. Germline V lookup: CDR1 SGHDT, CDR2 YYEEEE. CDR3: CASSRQGTNYGYTF. The CDR3 nucleotides read TGTGCCAGCAGCAGACAGGGAACTAACTATGGCTACACCTTC.

The rearrangement joins TRBV2 to TRBJ1-4; possibly TRBD1 for D (6 bases). The CDR3 sequence is 15 residues long. Trimming pared 1 base from V and 6 bases from J, leaving 12 bases between. The germline CDR1 and CDR2 sequences are SNHLY and FYNNEI. The CDR3 spells CASSEGGGRYEKLFF. The DNA for the CDR3 is TGTGCCAGCAGTGAAGGAGGGGGGCGATATGAAAAACTGTTTTTT.

V gene TRBV5-1 combines with J gene TRBJ2-7, with D tentatively TRBD1 (6 bases). Germline lookup yields CDR1 SGHRS and CDR2 YFSETQ. V was trimmed by 0 bases and J by 0 bases, leaving 7 bases between them. The length of the CDR3 is 14 residues. The CDR3 region has the DNA TGCGCCAGCAGCTTGGCAGGGGACTCCTACGAGCAGTACTTC. This translates into CASSLAGDSYEQYF.

The chain is built from TRBV5-1 and TRBJ2-6; the match to TRBD2 covers 8 bases. V lost 2 bases and J lost 3; bases outside the gene matches: 13. The CDR3 spans 19 residues. Germline V gene sequence: CDR1 SGHRS, CDR2 YFSETQ. CDR3 loop: CASSFSGAHGSGGANVLTF. The CDR3 bases are TGCGCCAGCAGCTTTAGCGGGGCGCATGGGTCGGGTGGGGCCAACGTCCTGACTTTC.